These T cell receptor beta chains were read from a single sample in a study of T-cell memory formation after mild COVID-19. TCRdb re-derived calls from the 5' RACE reads in MiXCR, one entry per CDR3 protein. The sample carries approximately 150,000 distinct CDR3 sequences, 6% to 7% recorded once. What was sequenced was PBMCs or a T cell subset sorted from them (not recorded which). The receptors originated from an adult woman who had mild COVID-19 (a few samples of this study predate the infection). Cell type and time point are not known. CDR3s include the opening cysteine and the closing phenylalanine or tryptophan. The D gene is left open where the match is weak. A row's size may be missing; if present it is once, few, many or a size class.

j_gene,v_gene,abundance,d_gene,CDR3nt,CDR3aa
TRBJ2-5,TRBV24-1,many,-,TGTGCCACCAGTGAAACGACCCGGGATGGCGGGACCCAGTACTTC,CATSETTRDGGTQYF
TRBJ2-7,TRBV13,many,-,TGTGCCAGCAGCTTAGCCCATATACCCAAGGAGCAGTACTTC,CASSLAHIPKEQYF
TRBJ1-2,TRBV6-5,many,TRBD1,TGTGCCAGCACAGGGGGTGTGGGCTACACCTTC,CASTGGVGYTF
TRBJ2-5,TRBV12-3/TRBV12-4,few,TRBD2,TGTGCCAGCAATCTAGCGGGGGGGCCGGAGACCCAGTACTTC,CASNLAGGPETQYF
TRBJ2-1,TRBV4-1,few,TRBD2,TGCGCCAGCAGCCAAGTACGGCGGGGGGGCCACAATGAGCAGTTCTTC,CASSQVRRGGHNEQFF
TRBJ1-1,TRBV5-1,many,TRBD1,TGCGCCAGCAGCAGTATACAGGGGGTGAACACTGAAGCTTTCTTT,CASSSIQGVNTEAFF
TRBJ2-5,TRBV10-3,few,TRBD2,TGTGCCATCAGTGGGACTAGCGGGGGCAACCAAGAGACCCAGTACTTC,CAISGTSGGNQETQYF
TRBJ1-2,TRBV29-1,many,-,TGCAGCGTTTTTGGTGGACAGCGAAACTATGGCTACACCTTC,CSVFGGQRNYGYTF
TRBJ2-5,TRBV10-3,few,-,TGTGCCATCAGCGAAGCCCAGGGGTTTCGAGAGACCCAGTACTTC,CAISEAQGFRETQYF
TRBJ1-1,TRBV6-1,-,-,TGTGACAGCAGCTTCTCTTGGGGGGGCGTGAGGAACACTGAAGCTTTCTTT,CDSSFSWGGVRNTEAFF
TRBJ1-1,TRBV5-1,many,-,TGCGCCAGCAGCTCCAGGGGTAGGGACACTGAAGCTTTCTTT,CASSSRGRDTEAFF
TRBJ2-2,TRBV19,few,-,TGTGCCAGTAGTATAGAGGAAACAGGGTCCAGGGAGCTGTTTTTT,CASSIEETGSRELFF
TRBJ2-3,TRBV23-1,few,-,TGCGCCAGCACCCCGACAACGGAGCCAGATACGCAGTATTTT,CASTPTTEPDTQYF
TRBJ2-7,TRBV14,few,-,TGTGCCAGCAGCCAAGATTCTGGCAGCACCTACGAGCAGTACTTC,CASSQDSGSTYEQYF
TRBJ2-1,TRBV4-1,few,TRBD1,TGCGCCAGCAGCCTAAGACAGGGCAGGGACGAGCAGTTCTTC,CASSLRQGRDEQFF
TRBJ2-2,TRBV7-7,-,-,TGTGCCAGCACCAGGGGAAGGGACACCGGGGAGCTGTTTTTT,CASTRGRDTGELFF
TRBJ2-1,TRBV19,-,-,TGTGCCAGTGCTCTGGGGGAGCGACAATACAATGAGCAGTTCTTC,CASALGERQYNEQFF
TRBJ1-5,TRBV12-3/TRBV12-4,few,-,TGTGCCAGCACTCAGGGTTTGGGCAATCAGCCCCAGCATTTT,CASTQGLGNQPQHF
TRBJ1-6,TRBV6-2/TRBV6-3,-,-,TGTGCCAGCAGGCCCGCAACAAATAATTCACCCCTCCACTTT,CASRPATNNSPLHF
TRBJ2-3,TRBV5-1,-,-,TGCGCCAGCAGCTTGGCTGGTCAGGCAGATACGCAGTATTTT,CASSLAGQADTQYF
TRBJ1-6,TRBV5-1,-,TRBD1,TGCGCCAGCAGCCCACGACAGGGGAGTCGTTCACCCCTCCACTTT,CASSPRQGSRSPLHF
TRBJ2-7,TRBV5-6,many,-,TGTGCCAGCAGCTTGGGACAGGGAGGCGAGCAGTACTTC,CASSLGQGGEQYF
TRBJ1-1,TRBV7-6,-,TRBD1,TGTGCCAGCAGCTTAACGACAGGGGTCACTGAAGCTTTCTTT,CASSLTTGVTEAFF
TRBJ2-5,TRBV29-1,many,-,TGCAGCGTTGACCCCTCGAGGTACGCGGAGACCCAGTACTTC,CSVDPSRYAETQYF
TRBJ2-2,TRBV6-1,many,-,TGTGCCAGCAGTGCCTACAAGAACACCGGGGAGCTGTTTTTT,CASSAYKNTGELFF
TRBJ1-6,TRBV4-1,many,-,TGCGCCAGCAGCCAAGGACAGCCCCTGTCTAATTCACCCCTCCACTTT,CASSQGQPLSNSPLHF
TRBJ2-7,TRBV5-1,-,TRBD2,TGCGCCAGCAGCTTGTTCGGAACTAGCGACGAGCAGTACTTC,CASSLFGTSDEQYF
TRBJ2-2,TRBV12-3/TRBV12-4,-,TRBD1,TGTGCCAGCAGTTCCAGAACCGGGACAGGGGTCGGGGAGCTGTTTTTT,CASSSRTGTGVGELFF
TRBJ2-5,TRBV30,-,-,TGTGCCTGGAGCGTGGACAGCTCCCAAGAGACCCAGTACTTC,CAWSVDSSQETQYF
TRBJ2-3,TRBV29-1,-,TRBD1,TGCAGCGTCAACGACAGGGCAGATACGCAGTATTTT,CSVNDRADTQYF
TRBJ1-1,TRBV6-5,many,-,TGTGCCAGCAGAGACACAGGGTCCACTGAAGCTTTCTTT,CASRDTGSTEAFF
TRBJ2-7,TRBV11-2,-,TRBD1,TGTGCCAGCAGCCAGACAGGGGCGACCTACGAGCAGTACTTC,CASSQTGATYEQYF
TRBJ1-1,TRBV7-3,many,-,TGTGCCAGCAGAGGTTTCGGCACTGAAGCTTTCTTT,CASRGFGTEAFF
TRBJ2-2,TRBV7-9,many,-,TGTGCCAGCAGCTTAGCTCAGTCCGGGGAGCTGTTTTTT,CASSLAQSGELFF
TRBJ1-3,TRBV11-2,many,-,TGTGCCAGCAGCCGTAGGGTAGGTCGGCCCGGAAACACCATATATTTT,CASSRRVGRPGNTIYF
TRBJ1-2,TRBV12-3/TRBV12-4,few,-,TGTGCCAGTAGGAGGTCTCAGGTGAACTATGGCTACACCTTC,CASRRSQVNYGYTF
TRBJ2-2,TRBV10-3,few,-,TGTGCCATCAGTGATACAGGGCCGGACACCGGGGAGCTGTTTTTT,CAISDTGPDTGELFF
TRBJ1-2,TRBV20-1,-,-,TGCAGTGCCCCAGCATATGGCTACACCTTC,CSAPAYGYTF
TRBJ2-1,TRBV5-1,many,TRBD2,TGCGCCAGCAGCTTGGCGGCGGGAGGGAACGACAATGAGCAGTTCTTC,CASSLAAGGNDNEQFF
TRBJ2-3,TRBV5-1,few,-,TGCGCCAGCAGCCCTGGGGCCGGGACAGATACGCAGTATTTT,CASSPGAGTDTQYF
TRBJ2-1,TRBV20-1,many,-,TGCAGTGCTACAGAGCGATACAATGAGCAGTTCTTC,CSATERYNEQFF
TRBJ1-6,TRBV6-2/TRBV6-3,-,-,TGTGCCACCGGCAGTTGGAGTTCACCCCTCCACTTT,CATGSWSSPLHF
TRBJ2-7,TRBV7-6,many,TRBD1,TGTGCCAGCAGCTCGTACAGGGGTCGGGCCGCCGAGCAGTACTTC,CASSSYRGRAAEQYF
TRBJ2-7,TRBV20-1,many,-,TGCAGTGGGGTATCGGGGGACACCTACGAGCAGTACTTC,CSGVSGDTYEQYF
TRBJ2-2,TRBV12-3/TRBV12-4,few,TRBD2,TGTGCCAGCAGTCCCCAAGCGGGAGGGGAGCCCGGGGAGCTGTTTTTT,CASSPQAGGEPGELFF
TRBJ2-3,TRBV10-3,few,TRBD2,TGTGCCATCAGCCATGGGACTAGCGGCACAGATACGCAGTATTTT,CAISHGTSGTDTQYF
TRBJ2-7,TRBV3-1,many,-,TGTGCCAGCAGCCAGAGTCCCGGGACTTTCTACGAGCAGTACTTC,CASSQSPGTFYEQYF
TRBJ2-1,TRBV24-1,few,TRBD2,TGTGCCACCAGTGATTCGGGACTAGGGGGAGATGAGCAGTTCTTC,CATSDSGLGGDEQFF
TRBJ2-7,TRBV3-1,few,-,TGTGCCAGCAGCCAAGTATCAGGTTCCTACGAGCAGTACTTC,CASSQVSGSYEQYF
TRBJ2-6,TRBV3-1,few,-,TGTGCCAGCAGCCAACCAGGGATTGGGGCCAACGTCCTGACTTTC,CASSQPGIGANVLTF
TRBJ2-6,TRBV6-2/TRBV6-3,few,-,TGTGCCAGCAGTTGGGGGCCTTCCTCTGGGGCCAACGTCCTGACTTTC,CASSWGPSSGANVLTF
TRBJ2-3,TRBV13,few,-,TGTGCCAGCACCAAGAGGGGCAGCACAGATACGCAGTATTTT,CASTKRGSTDTQYF
TRBJ2-1,TRBV5-6,-,TRBD2,TGTGCCAGCATTGAGCGGGGTCTCATCTACAATGAGCAGTTCTTC,CASIERGLIYNEQFF